By sample share, the clone carrying this T cell receptor (beta chain) is medium-sized. This sample was taken from a study of T cell changes during pregnancy in multiple sclerosis. The CDR3 contains 15 residues. J lost 2 bases, V lost 3 bases, and 3 bases had no gene match. Germline CDR1 LNHDA, CDR2 SQIVND (reference sequence). Repertoires were generated with immunoSEQ multiplex PCR, while TCRdb's copy carries only in-frame clones and drops some. The data contain over 50,000 clones, 70% to 90% of them seen just once; the ten biggest clones take up about 0.38%. The chain employs TRBV19 and TRBJ2-7, with 11 bases matching TRBD1. The sequencing here drew on CD4+ T cells from peripheral blood mononuclear cells, taken in the third trimester of pregnancy. The receptor comes from a female donor with multiple sclerosis, enrolled in a pregnancy study. The CDR3 DNA is TGTGCCAGTAGTATCTCGGGACAGGGGGCCTACGAGCAGTACTTC. Protein: CASSISGQGAYEQYF. The full variable domain, with the rest looked up from reference TRBV19 and TRBJ2-7, is DGGITQSPKYLFRKEGQNVTLSCEQNLNHDAMYWYRQDPGQGLRLIYYSQIVNDFQKGDIAEGYSVSREKKESFPLTVTSAQKNPTAFYLCASSISGQGAYEQYFGPGTRLTVT.